What follows are 2 T cell receptor beta chains derived from one specimen sequenced in a study of T cells in women clearing cervical HPV infection. Some clones are missing from TCRdb's copy, which holds only in-frame ones; the method was immunoSEQ multiplex PCR. Across approximately 16,000 clones, the top ten clones capture roughly 10% of the sample. Material: blood buffy coat. Receptors were obtained from a woman aged 18 to 69 with a cervical HPV16 infection that either progressed to CIN3+ or cleared (not recorded which).

Its frequency marks this clone as medium-sized. The CDR3 sequence is CASSLVQLSSYEQYF. Partial CDR3 DNA: TGTGCCAGCAGCTTAGTACAGTTAAGCTCCTACGAG. The chain employs TRBV7-2 and TRBJ2-7; D is undetermined. From the germline J gene comes the end of the CDR3, since the read stops 3 residues before it. Trimming cost V 1 base and J 0 bases, with 10 bases left between them. The CDR3 is 15 amino acids. Per the germline V gene, CDR1 is SGHTA and CDR2 is FQGNSA.

Of note for this clone: The sequenced fragment ends 3 residues before the CDR3 boundary, so the rest is inferred from the germline J gene. The V and J genes are TRBV4-2 and TRBJ2-7; D is perhaps TRBD2 (5 bases). The CDR3 sequence is 18 residues long. V was cut by 1 base and J by 0 bases, with 19 bases left in between. The germline gives CDR1 LGHNA, CDR2 YNFKEQ. CDR3 DNA (partial): TGTGCCAGCAGCCAAGGGTCCCGTTCCGGGGAGAGCTCCTACGAG. Protein sequence: CASSQGSRSGESSYE. The whole CDR3 protein reads CASSQGSRSGESSYEQYF.